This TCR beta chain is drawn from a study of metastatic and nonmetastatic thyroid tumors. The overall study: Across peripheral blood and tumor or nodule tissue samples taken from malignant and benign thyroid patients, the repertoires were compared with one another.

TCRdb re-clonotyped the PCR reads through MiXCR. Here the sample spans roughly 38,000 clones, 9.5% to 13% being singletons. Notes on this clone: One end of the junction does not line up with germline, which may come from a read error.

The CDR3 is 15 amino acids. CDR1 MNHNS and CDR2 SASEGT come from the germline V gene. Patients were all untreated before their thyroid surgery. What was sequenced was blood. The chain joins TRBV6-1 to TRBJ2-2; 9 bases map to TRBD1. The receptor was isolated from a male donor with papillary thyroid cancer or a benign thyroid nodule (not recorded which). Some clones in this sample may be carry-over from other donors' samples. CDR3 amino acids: CASGEQGANIGELFF. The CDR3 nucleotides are TGTGCCAGCGGGGAACAGGGGGCGAACATCGGGGAGCTGTTTTTT.